These T cell receptor beta chains were read from a single sample in a study of glioma-infiltrating T cells. TCRdb re-analysed the multiplex PCR reads in MiXCR, keeping a single row per CDR3 protein. The sample holds 100,000 to 150,000 distinct CDR3 sequences, roughly 25% seen once. The sample comprised glioma tissue, nonneoplastic brain tissue, or PBMCs (not recorded which). The receptors come from a human donor with low-grade glioma or glioblastoma, undergoing nonglioma brain surgery, or in good health (not recorded which). The CDR3 runs from the conserved cysteine through the conserved F or W. The order of the fields is clone size, J gene, V gene, D gene, CDR3 DNA, CDR3 protein. D genes are given only for firm matches. Not every row has a clone size; where given, it reads once, few, many or a size class.

clone_size: few; j_call: TRBJ2-3; v_call: TRBV5-4; d_call: NA; cdr3_nt: TGTGCCAGCAGCCTCGGGTCCCTTATAGATACGCAGTATTTT; cdr3_aa: CASSLGSLIDTQYF
clone_size: few; j_call: TRBJ2-7; v_call: TRBV12-3/TRBV12-4; d_call: TRBD1; cdr3_nt: TGTGCCAGCAGTTTAAAACAGGGGGCATCCTACGAGCAGTACTTC; cdr3_aa: CASSLKQGASYEQYF
clone_size: many; j_call: TRBJ2-3; v_call: TRBV2; d_call: NA; cdr3_nt: TGTGCCAGCAAAGGGCAATTTGCGGGGCTCACAGATACGCAGTATTTT; cdr3_aa: CASKGQFAGLTDTQYF
clone_size: many; j_call: TRBJ2-7; v_call: TRBV19; d_call: NA; cdr3_nt: TGTGCCAGTAGTCCGGGGCCTACGGTCAGCTACGAGCAGTACTTC; cdr3_aa: CASSPGPTVSYEQYF
clone_size: NA; j_call: TRBJ2-7; v_call: TRBV7-2; d_call: TRBD2; cdr3_nt: TGTGCCAGCTGCTTGTCAAGCGGGGGTTACGAGCAGTACTTC; cdr3_aa: CASCLSSGGYEQYF
clone_size: many; j_call: TRBJ2-7; v_call: TRBV27; d_call: TRBD1; cdr3_nt: TGTGCCAGCTCCCTCAGGGACAGTAACTACGAGCAGTACTTC; cdr3_aa: CASSLRDSNYEQYF
clone_size: many; j_call: TRBJ2-7; v_call: TRBV7-2; d_call: NA; cdr3_nt: TGTGCCAGCAGCTTAGTGGGTGAGCAGTACTTC; cdr3_aa: CASSLVGEQYF
clone_size: many; j_call: TRBJ2-2; v_call: TRBV7-6; d_call: NA; cdr3_nt: TGTGCCAGCAGCTTAGCCGGGGGTTGGGCCGGGGAGCTGTTTTTT; cdr3_aa: CASSLAGGWAGELFF
clone_size: many; j_call: TRBJ2-5; v_call: TRBV19; d_call: NA; cdr3_nt: TGTGCCAGTAGTACTCTACCGGAGGAGACCCAGTACTTC; cdr3_aa: CASSTLPEETQYF
clone_size: few; j_call: TRBJ2-6; v_call: TRBV19; d_call: TRBD1; cdr3_nt: TGTGCCAGTAGTATCTCAACAGGGGGCTATCCTGGGGCCAACGTCCTGACTTTC; cdr3_aa: CASSISTGGYPGANVLTF
clone_size: few; j_call: TRBJ1-6; v_call: TRBV3-1; d_call: NA; cdr3_nt: TGTGCCAGCAGCCAAGACGAGTCACCCCTCCACTTT; cdr3_aa: CASSQDESPLHF